This entry is about one TCR beta chain. Treatment noted: roughly 18 received Ad26.COV2.S at low or high dose, single or two shots; about 5 received placebo; per-sample allocation not given. At day 63 after the first vaccine or placebo injection, samples were drawn. The vaccine delivered Wuhan-strain SARS-CoV-2 spike through an Ad26 vector. This record belongs to a study of Ad26.COV2.S vaccination and SARS-CoV-2 variants. TCRdb's copy holds only in-frame clones and misses some; the assay was immunoSEQ multiplex PCR. The sample has a few hundred thousand clones; roughly 87% are singletons. The CDR3 runs 16 residues. Trimming took 4 bases from V and 3 from J, leaving 18 bases between them. Germline V gene lookup returns CDR1 LGHDT and CDR2 YNNKEL (reference sequence).

This rearrangement joins TRBV3-1 (or the pseudogene TRBV3-2) to TRBJ1-2, with D perhaps TRBD1 (6 bases). Material: peripheral blood, obtained in a trial of Ad26.COV2.S vaccine versus placebo. The TCR was taken from a person aged 18-65 years who received the Ad26.COV2.S COVID-19 vaccine or a placebo. CDR3 region: CASSRNRDKSDYGYTF. The CDR3, as DNA: TGTGCCAGCAGCCGGAATCGGGACAAATCGGACTATGGCTACACCTTC.